This T cell receptor beta chain was profiled in a study of T-cell memory formation after mild COVID-19. Trimming took 2 bases from V and 1 from J; bases not matched to a gene: 6. CDR3 size: 15 residues. Germline CDR1 reads GTSNPN; CDR2 reads SVGIG (reference sequence). This clonotype has a handful of counts. TCRdb ran MiXCR on the 5' RACE reads and lists one entry per CDR3 protein. Seen here are about 160,000 distinct CDR3 sequences, less than 40% observed once, and the top ten hold around 12%. The rearrangement joins TRBV30 to TRBJ2-7; 9 bases fit TRBD1. The clonotype originates from an adult woman who had mild COVID-19 (a few samples of this study predate the infection). Cell type and time point are not known. Sequenced: PBMCs or a T cell subset sorted from them (not recorded which). The CDR3 DNA sequence: TGTGCCTGGAGTTGGCCCGGGACAGGGTCCTACGAGCAGTACTTC. Translation gives CAWSWPGTGSYEQYF.